What follows are 11 T cell receptor beta chains derived from one specimen sequenced in a study of T-cell reconstitution after alpha-beta-depleted transplantation in children. TCRbeta library construction was performed incorporating unique molecular identifiers. TCRdb reprocessed the PCR reads via MiXCR and lists one record per CDR3 protein. The table has about 540,000 distinct CDR3 sequences, approximately 20% seen once. Sequencing was performed on PBMCs from the stem cell graft donor, taken from the stem cell graft. All receptors come from a human donor who donated a stem cell graft to a child with acute lymphoblastic leukemia.

This clonotype showed up just a few times. The V and J genes are TRBV20-1 and TRBJ2-1, with TRBD2 identical over 14 bases. The germline gives CDR1 DFQATT, CDR2 SNEGSKA (reference sequence). V gave up 6 bases and J gave up 7 bases; unmatched junction bases: 14. The CDR3 loop spans 17 amino acids. The CDR3 sequence is CSANPWGLAGAANEQFF. In DNA form, the CDR3 reads TGCAGTGCCAACCCCTGGGGACTAGCGGGAGCAGCGAATGAGCAGTTCTTC.

At least ten counts were recorded for this clonotype. The genes are TRBV13 and TRBJ1-2; D call uncertain. The germline V gene encodes CDR1 PRHDT and CDR2 FYEKMQ (reference sequence). CDR3 length equals 12 residues. Trimming stripped 4 bases from V and 2 bases from J, with 5 bases between. In DNA form, the CDR3 reads TGTGCCAGCAGCTCGAGGAACTATGGCTACACCTTC. Translated: CASSSRNYGYTF. Full variable domain (missing parts from reference TRBV13 and TRBJ1-2): AAGVIQSPRHLIKEKRETATLKCYPIPRHDTVYWYQQGPGQDPQFLISFYEKMQSDKGSIPDRFSAQQFSDYHSELNMSSLELGDSALYFCASSSRNYGYTFGSGTRLTVV.

This clonotype showed up just a few times. The chain carries TRBV7-8 and TRBJ2-1; D not resolved. Germline loops: CDR1 SGHVS, CDR2 FQNEAQ. The CDR3 contains 12 residues. V lost 6 bases to trimming and J lost 2 bases, with 5 bases between them. The CDR3 reads CASRGPYNEQFF. As DNA, the CDR3 is TGTGCCAGCAGAGGCCCCTACAATGAGCAGTTCTTC.

The V gene is TRBV7-9, the J gene TRBJ2-7; D not certain. Germline V gene data show CDR1 as SEHNR and CDR2 as FQNEAQ (reference sequence). Trimming pared 11 bases from V and 0 bases from J, leaving 20 bases between. The CDR3 loop spans 15 amino acids. The CDR3 DNA is TGTGCCGCGAGCTCTAGATATGAAAGCTCCTACGAGCAGTACTTC. This encodes CAASSRYESSYEQYF.

This chain's CDR3 is CASSVDISGSLGNIQYF. The CDR3 DNA follows: TGTGCCAGCAGCGTAGATATTAGCGGGAGTCTTGGGAACATTCAGTACTTC. The rearrangement uses TRBV9 and TRBJ2-4; 9 bases are shared with TRBD2. The germline V gene has CDR1 SGDLS and CDR2 YYNGEE. With 0 bases clipped from V and 7 bases from J, the junction kept 11 bases outside the gene matches. The CDR3 runs to 17 residues.

Concerning this clonotype itself: One end of the junction does not line up with germline, which may come from a read error. The genes are TRBV20-1 and TRBJ2-1; no definite D call. Germline-derived CDR1 and CDR2 are DFQATT and SNEGSKA (reference sequence). The CDR3 length is 13 residues. The CDR3 DNA sequence: TGCAGTGCTAACCCCCGGACCTACAGTGAGCAGTTCTTC. Translated, it gives CSANPRTYSEQFF.

The chain couples TRBV19 to TRBJ2-2; D possibly corresponds to TRBD2 (5 bases). The CDR3 runs 15 residues. V gave up 10 bases and J gave up 5 bases, with 20 bases separating them. Germline CDR1 LNHDA, CDR2 SQIVND (reference sequence). CDR3 region: CATRRGESNTGELFF. CDR3 in DNA: TGTGCCACCCGACGGGGAGAATCTAATACCGGGGAGCTGTTTTTT.

The chain joins TRBV20-1 to TRBJ2-1; 10 bases align to TRBD2. Looked up from germline, CDR1 is DFQATT and CDR2 is SNEGSKA (reference sequence). Germline trimming cut 0 bases from V and 4 bases from J; bases unmatched to any gene: 6. There are 16 residues in the CDR3. CDR3 protein: CSARDDRAGGYNEQFF. DNA for the CDR3: TGCAGTGCTAGAGATGACCGAGCGGGAGGGTACAATGAGCAGTTCTTC.

The chain couples TRBV9 to TRBJ1-1; possibly TRBD1 for D (6 bases). The V and J ends lost 3 bases and 7 bases respectively, with 13 bases between them. Germline CDR1 and CDR2: SGDLS and YYNGEE. There are 13 residues in the CDR3. The CDR3 protein is CASSGGGRIEAFF. The CDR3 DNA sequence: TGTGCCAGCAGCGGAGGGGGACGGATTGAAGCTTTCTTT.

The CDR3 region is CASSSGPEETQYF. DNA for the CDR3: TGTGCCAGCAGTTCGGGACCAGAAGAGACCCAGTACTTC. V and J are TRBV28 and TRBJ2-5; tentatively, D is TRBD1 or TRBD2 (5 bases each). Germline V CDR1 and CDR2: MDHEN, SYDVKM. The CDR3 loop spans 13 amino acids. Trimming removed 4 bases at V and 3 bases at J, with 9 bases between.

The chain links TRBV7-9 to TRBJ1-1; TRBD1 aligns across 8 bases. The CDR3 has 15 residues. The V gene's germline CDR1 is SEHNR and CDR2 FQNEAQ (reference sequence). V shed 3 bases, J shed 1 base, and the junction held 4 bases outside the gene matches. The CDR3 DNA is TGTGCCAGCAGCTTGCAGGGGGCCGGGAACACTGAAGCTTTCTTT. This translates into CASSLQGAGNTEAFF.